Following are 21 T cell receptor beta chains from one sample sequenced in a study of blood T cell repertoires in COVID-19. This table comes from immunoSEQ multiplex PCR, and its TCRdb copy is limited to in-frame clones, with some not included. Of about 220,000 clones listed, over 75% are singletons. Specimen: peripheral blood. Every receptor here comes from a woman aged 65 to 85 with COVID-19, enrolled during active disease.

This clone was recorded a few times. Written as DNA, the CDR3 is TGTGCCAGCAGCGTAGAAAGGACTAGCGGGAGCTATAATGAGCAGTTCTTC. This translates into CASSVERTSGSYNEQFF. The rearrangement uses TRBV9 and TRBJ2-1; 13 bases fit TRBD2. Germline lookup yields CDR1 SGDLS and CDR2 YYNGEE. There are 17 residues in the CDR3. The trim removed 0 bases at V and 7 bases at J, leaving 7 bases unmatched.

This chain connects TRBV5-1 to TRBJ2-5, with 10 nucleotides matching TRBD1. V lost 7 bases and J lost 0; bases outside the gene matches: 6. CDR3 length: 15 amino acids. Germline V gives CDR1 SGHRS, CDR2 YFSETQ. CDR3 loop: CASATGTGDQETQYF. The CDR3 nucleotides are TGCGCCAGCGCAACCGGGACAGGGGACCAAGAGACCCAGTACTTC.

The chain combines TRBV4-3 with TRBJ1-5; D call uncertain. V was shortened by 0 bases and J by 7 bases, with 7 bases between the two germline ends. Germline V gene sequence: CDR1 LGHNA, CDR2 YSLEER. The length of the CDR3 is 13 residues. The CDR3 DNA reads as TGCGCCAGCAGCCAAGACGCGGGCCAGCCCCAGCATTTT. Translation: CASSQDAGQPQHF.

In this sample, this clone turned up a few times. At the DNA level, this CDR3 is encoded by other sequences in the same sample as well. The CDR3 DNA reads TGTGCCAGCAGCTTAACGGGGGACTATGGCTACACCTTC. Amino acid sequence: CASSLTGDYGYTF. The gene calls are TRBV7-2 and TRBJ1-2; D is possibly TRBD1 (5 bases). The CDR3 spans 13 residues. Germline V gene data show CDR1 as SGHTA and CDR2 as FQGNSA. V shed 2 bases and J shed 3 bases, with 7 bases lying between them.

The chain combines TRBV6-1 with TRBJ1-1, with TRBD1 as a possible D gene (6 bases). Germline CDR1 and CDR2: MNHNS and SASEGT. The CDR3 is made up of 13 amino acids. V lost 3 bases, J lost 5 bases, and 10 bases lay in between. CDR3 loop: CASSEQGFTEAFF. Here the CDR3 DNA reads TGTGCCAGCAGTGAGCAGGGGTTTACTGAAGCTTTCTTT.

CDR3 sequence: CASSMISEQFF. The CDR3 DNA is TGTGCCAGTAGTATGATTAGCGAGCAGTTCTTC. The genes are TRBV19 and TRBJ2-1, with D uncertain. CDR3 length equals 11 residues. From germline, CDR1 is LNHDA and CDR2 SQIVND (reference sequence). V lost 3 bases and J 10 bases, leaving 7 bases between the germline ends.

The rearrangement joins TRBV3-1 (or the pseudogene TRBV3-2) to TRBJ2-1, with D possibly TRBD2 on 5 matching bases. V lost 0 bases and J 5 bases, leaving 14 bases between the germline ends. The germline V gene has CDR1 LGHDT and CDR2 YNNKEL (reference sequence). This CDR3 has 16 residues. The CDR3 nucleotides read TGTGCCAGCAGCCAAGATCTAGCTCGCAGGAACAATGAGCAGTTCTTC. It codes for CASSQDLARRNNEQFF.

The genes are TRBV6-2 or TRBV6-3 and TRBJ2-6; TRBD2 might be the D (5 bases). Germline V gene data show CDR1 as MNHEY and CDR2 as SVGEGT. The V gene lost 4 bases and the J gene lost 2 bases, with 18 bases spanning the gap. The CDR3 is made up of 18 amino acids. The CDR3 DNA is TGTGCCAGCAGTTTCAACGTTGGACTGCTACCTGGGGCCAACGTCCTGACTTTC. Translating it yields CASSFNVGLLPGANVLTF.

The chain recombines TRBV4-1 with TRBJ1-5; 9 bases line up with TRBD1. Germline CDR1 MGHRA, CDR2 YSYEKL. The junction had 6 bases not matched to a gene; V was cut back by 4 bases and J by 5 bases. The CDR3 totals 15 residues. For the CDR3, the DNA is TGCGCCAGCAGCCGCGGGACAGGGCTTTATCAGCCCCAGCATTTT. It yields the protein CASSRGTGLYQPQHF.

V gene TRBV7-8 combines with J gene TRBJ2-1; 8 bases align to TRBD2. The germline V gene has CDR1 SGHVS and CDR2 FQNEAQ. CDR3 length equals 15 residues. Unmatched junction bases numbered 5, after V lost 3 bases and J lost 4 bases. As DNA, the CDR3 is TGTGCCAGCAGCTTGGGGTTAGCGGGGTACAATGAGCAGTTCTTC. Encoded protein: CASSLGLAGYNEQFF.

This clone was recorded a few times. The J gene is TRBJ2-1, the V gene TRBV2; tentatively, D is TRBD2 (6 bases). Trimming removed 5 bases from V and 8 bases from J, with 19 bases in between. The germline gives CDR1 SNHLY, CDR2 FYNNEI. The CDR3 extends over 15 amino acids. The CDR3 DNA follows: TGTGCCAGCAGTTTCCGGCGGGACCCCCGGGATGAGCAGTTCTTC. This encodes CASSFRRDPRDEQFF. Full variable domain (missing parts from reference TRBV2 and TRBJ2-1): EPEVTQTPSHQVTQMGQEVILRCVPISNHLYFYWYRQILGQKVEFLVSFYNNEISEKSEIFDDQFSVERPDGSNFTLKIRSTKLEDSAMYFCASSFRRDPRDEQFFGPGTRLTVL.

The V call is TRBV28, the J call TRBJ2-7; 9 bases match TRBD2. The CDR3 totals 13 residues. Germline CDR1 and CDR2: MDHEN and SYDVKM. V shed 7 bases and J 2 bases; nucleotides not matched to a gene: 3. CDR3 region: CASKGLAAYEQYF. In DNA form, the CDR3 reads TGTGCCAGCAAGGGACTAGCAGCCTACGAGCAGTACTTC.

This chain uses TRBV19 with TRBJ1-4; 9 bases agree with TRBD1. V dropped 10 bases and J dropped 4; count of bases not matched to a gene: 4. Per germline, CDR1 LNHDA and CDR2 SQIVND (reference sequence). This CDR3 has 13 residues. CDR3 sequence reads: CATQGAVNEKLFF. In nucleotides, the CDR3 is TGTGCCACACAGGGGGCTGTTAATGAAAAACTGTTTTTT.

This chain joins TRBV9 and TRBJ2-5, with 11 bases aligning to TRBD1. This CDR3 has 15 residues. J was trimmed by 5 bases and V by 4 bases; bases with no gene match: 7. The germline gives CDR1 SGDLS, CDR2 YYNGEE. CDR3 protein: CASSPRTGGGETQYF. DNA for the CDR3: TGTGCCAGCAGCCCGCGGACAGGGGGCGGGGAGACCCAGTACTTC.

The genes are TRBV6-1 and TRBJ2-7, with TRBD2 matching 7 bases. Germline trimming cut 3 bases from V and 2 bases from J; bases unmatched to any gene: 4. This CDR3 has 14 amino acids. Germline assignment: CDR1 MNHNS and CDR2 SASEGT. The CDR3 spells CASSDTSDAYEQYF. The CDR3 DNA sequence: TGTGCCAGCAGTGATACTAGCGACGCCTACGAGCAGTACTTC.

This rearrangement joins TRBV6-5 to TRBJ1-5, with 10 bases matching TRBD1. The CDR3 loop spans 13 amino acids. Germline CDR1 is MNHEY and CDR2 is SVGAGI. V lost 10 bases and J lost 5; bases outside the gene matches: 5. DNA for the CDR3: TGTGCCACCAAGACAGGGGGCGATCAGCCCCAGCATTTT. Amino acids: CATKTGGDQPQHF.

The chain recombines TRBV3-1 (or the pseudogene TRBV3-2) with TRBJ2-1, with 16 bases lining up with TRBD2. The ends lost 2 bases at V and 6 bases at J; junction bases unmatched: 19. This CDR3 has 22 amino acids. The V gene's germline CDR1 is LGHDT and CDR2 YNNKEL (reference sequence). The CDR3 DNA reads TGTGCCAGCAGCCAACGAGTCCTTGGGGGACTAGCGGGAGGGGCCTTTTCCAATGAGCAGTTCTTC. This codes for CASSQRVLGGLAGGAFSNEQFF.

The chain combines TRBV5-1 with TRBJ2-3; 13 positions agree with TRBD2. This CDR3 is 16 amino acids long. The germline V gene encodes CDR1 SGHRS and CDR2 YFSETQ. V lost 3 bases, J lost 5 bases, and 6 bases stayed unmatched. The CDR3 loop is CASSSLLAGGQDTQYF. The CDR3 nucleotides are TGCGCCAGCAGCTCCCTACTAGCGGGAGGGCAAGATACGCAGTATTTT.

J is TRBJ1-1 and V is TRBV14; TRBD1 is a possible D gene (5 bases). Germline loops: CDR1 SGHDN, CDR2 FVKESK. The CDR3 runs 13 residues. V was shortened by 4 bases and J by 7 bases, with 13 bases between the two germline ends. CDR3: CASSRAGGFEAFF. CDR3 bases: TGTGCCAGCAGCCGGGCGGGGGGGTTTGAAGCTTTCTTT. Supplemented by reference TRBV14 and TRBJ1-1, the full variable domain reads EAGVTQFPSHSVIEKGQTVTLRCDPISGHDNLYWYRRVMGKEIKFLLHFVKESKQDESGMPNNRFLAERTGGTYSTLKVQPAELEDSGVYFCASSRAGGFEAFFGQGTRLTVV.

The rearrangement links TRBV20-1 to TRBJ1-5; no clear D gene. This CDR3 is built from 13 residues. V was cut by 3 bases and J by 4 bases, with 10 bases left in between. Germline CDR1 reads DFQATT; CDR2 reads SNEGSKA (reference sequence). Written as DNA, the CDR3 is TGCAGTGCTAGTCTTGGGCAGAATCAGCCCCAGCATTTT. Protein sequence: CSASLGQNQPQHF.

A single count supports this clone. The chain couples TRBV5-1 to TRBJ2-7; 8 nucleotides agree with TRBD2. The CDR3 runs to 14 residues. V lost 2 bases, J lost 3 bases, and 4 bases stayed unmatched. Germline values: CDR1 SGHRS, CDR2 YFSETQ. CDR3 DNA: TGCGCCAGCAGCTTTGAACTAGCGGTCTACGAGCAGTACTTC. Translating gives CASSFELAVYEQYF.